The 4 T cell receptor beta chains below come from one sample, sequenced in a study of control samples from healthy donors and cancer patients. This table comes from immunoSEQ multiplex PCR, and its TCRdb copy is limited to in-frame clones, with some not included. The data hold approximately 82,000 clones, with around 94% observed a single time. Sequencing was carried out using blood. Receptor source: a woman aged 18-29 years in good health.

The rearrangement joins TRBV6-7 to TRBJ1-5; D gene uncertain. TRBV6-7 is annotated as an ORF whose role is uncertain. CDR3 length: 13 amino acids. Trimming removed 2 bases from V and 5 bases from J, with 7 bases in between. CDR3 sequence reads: CASSYLDYQPQHF. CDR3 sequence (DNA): TGTGCCAGCAGTTACCTGGATTATCAGCCCCAGCATTTT.

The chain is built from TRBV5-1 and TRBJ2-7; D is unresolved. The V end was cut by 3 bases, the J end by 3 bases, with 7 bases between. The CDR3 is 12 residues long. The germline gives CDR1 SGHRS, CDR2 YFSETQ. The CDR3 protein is CASSSQNYEQYF. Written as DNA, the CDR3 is TGCGCCAGCAGCTCCCAGAACTACGAGCAGTACTTC. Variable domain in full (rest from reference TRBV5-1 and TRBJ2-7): KAGVTQTPRYLIKTRGQQVTLSCSPISGHRSVSWYQQTPGQGLQFLFEYFSETQRNKGNFPGRFSGRQFSNSRSEMNVSTLELGDSALYLCASSSQNYEQYFGPGTRLTVT.

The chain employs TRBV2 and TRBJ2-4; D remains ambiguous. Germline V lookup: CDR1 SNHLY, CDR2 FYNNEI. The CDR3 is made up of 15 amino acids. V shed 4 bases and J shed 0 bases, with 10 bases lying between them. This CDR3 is CASSGATGAKNIQYF. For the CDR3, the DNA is TGTGCCAGCAGTGGAGCGACTGGAGCCAAAAACATTCAGTACTTC. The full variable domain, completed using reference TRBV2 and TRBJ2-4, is EPEVTQTPSHQVTQMGQEVILRCVPISNHLYFYWYRQILGQKVEFLVSFYNNEISEKSEIFDDQFSVERPDGSNFTLKIRSTKLEDSAMYFCASSGATGAKNIQYFGAGTRLSVL.

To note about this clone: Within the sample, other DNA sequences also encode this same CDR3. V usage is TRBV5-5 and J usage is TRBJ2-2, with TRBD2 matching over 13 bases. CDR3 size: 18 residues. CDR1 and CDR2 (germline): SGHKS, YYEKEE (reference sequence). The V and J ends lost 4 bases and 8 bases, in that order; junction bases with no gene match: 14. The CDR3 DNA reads TGTGCCAGCAGCCCAAGGGGACTAGCGGGGAGTGTCCGGGGGGAGCTGTTTTTT. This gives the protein CASSPRGLAGSVRGELFF.